The 8 T cell receptor beta chains below were found in one sample sequenced in a study of cytomegalovirus exposure and HLA in healthy donors. The PCR had 60 Vbeta and 13 Jbeta primers. The assay was immunoSEQ multiplex PCR, and TCRdb's table has in-frame clones only and misses some. The data contain 100,000 to 150,000 clones, roughly 76% of them singletons. Sequencing used PBMCs. The origin of the receptors is a man aged 45-65 years in good health and CMV-seropositive.

This rearrangement joins TRBV19 to TRBJ1-2; D is perhaps TRBD1 (5 bases). The CDR3 has 15 residues. Germline CDR1 LNHDA, CDR2 SQIVND (reference sequence). The germline V and J ends were trimmed by 7 bases and 4 bases, with 19 bases remaining between them. CDR3 nucleotide sequence: TGTGCCAGTATCCCGCAACCGGAAGGGGCCTATGGCTACACCTTC. Encoded protein: CASIPQPEGAYGYTF.

This clone appeared a few times. The chain is built from TRBV5-5 and TRBJ1-2; D gene uncertain. CDR3 length equals 14 residues. Germline V gives CDR1 SGHKS, CDR2 YYEKEE (reference sequence). V lost 2 bases and J 4 bases, leaving 12 bases between the germline ends. Here the CDR3 DNA reads TGTGCCAGCAGCTTCGGTCGACTAAGCTATGGCTACACCTTC. Translated, it gives CASSFGRLSYGYTF.

V usage is TRBV28 and J usage is TRBJ1-2; D perhaps matches TRBD1 (6 bases). The CDR3 contains 17 residues. V shed 5 bases and J shed 0 bases, with 19 bases lying between them. Germline CDR1 reads MDHEN; CDR2 reads SYDVKM. CDR3 amino acids: CASSRLGGAGANYGYTF. CDR3 sequence (DNA): TGTGCCAGCAGTCGTTTGGGGGGGGCAGGCGCTAACTATGGCTACACCTTC.

The chain employs TRBV27 and TRBJ2-3; the match to TRBD2 covers 10 bases. V lost 5 bases and J lost 2; bases outside the gene matches: 7. This CDR3 comprises 16 residues. Germline V lookup: CDR1 MNHEY, CDR2 SMNVEV (reference sequence). The CDR3 region has the DNA TGTGCCAGCAGTCCGTCTAGCGGGAGTTACACAGATACGCAGTATTTT. Amino acid sequence: CASSPSSGSYTDTQYF.

The chain links TRBV27 to TRBJ2-7; TRBD2 is a possible D gene (6 bases). The germline V gene encodes CDR1 MNHEY and CDR2 SMNVEV (reference sequence). V was shortened by 2 bases and J by 3 bases, with 11 bases between the two germline ends. This CDR3 contains 14 residues. DNA for the CDR3: TGTGCCAGCAGTTTAGGGCGGGGAATCTACGAGCAGTACTTC. Translated, it gives CASSLGRGIYEQYF.

This rearrangement joins TRBV7-9 to TRBJ1-1; D gene ambiguous. Germline CDR1 SEHNR, CDR2 FQNEAQ (reference sequence). Trimming took off 2 bases at V and 4 bases at J, with 8 bases between the two ends. CDR3 length equals 13 residues. The CDR3 DNA sequence: TGTGCCAGCAGCTTAACGTTGAGCACTGAAGCTTTCTTT. Translation gives CASSLTLSTEAFF.

The chain couples TRBV4-1 to TRBJ1-2; 8 positions agree with TRBD1. Germline CDR1 is MGHRA and CDR2 is YSYEKL. V was clipped by 1 base and J by 8 bases; unmatched bases: 6. The CDR3 is 14 residues long. CDR3 protein: CASSQVGQGPGYTF. The CDR3 nucleotides read TGCGCCAGCAGCCAAGTCGGACAGGGTCCAGGCTACACCTTC.

The CDR3 sequence is CASSLGPSGAGDTQYF. CDR3 coding DNA: TGTGCCAGCAGCTTAGGCCCGTCGGGAGCGGGAGATACGCAGTATTTT. This chain links TRBV7-2 with TRBJ2-3, with a possible D match to TRBD2 (6 bases). Trimming left V 1 base short and J 5 bases short, with 16 bases between. CDR3 length equals 16 residues. Germline V CDR1 and CDR2: SGHTA, FQGNSA.